This T cell receptor (beta chain) was sequenced in a study of CD8+ T cells in alopecia areata. CDR1 is MNHEY and CDR2 is SMNVEV in the germline V gene (reference sequence). This CDR3 has 16 amino acids. Trimming pared 3 bases from V and 6 bases from J, leaving 19 bases between. The authors extracted RNA and reverse transcribed it into cDNA as the sequencing template. Sequenced by immunoSEQ multiplex PCR; TCRdb stores in-frame clones only, minus some. The sample includes about 190,000 clones, 50% to 60% of them seen just once. The chain uses TRBV27 and TRBJ2-3; possible D gene TRBD2, 7 bases. This sample comprised CD4+ T cells sorted from blood, obtained at week 0. The sequence was obtained from a human donor with alopecia areata. In DNA form, the CDR3 reads TGTGCCAGCAGTTTCGGCCGAGGGGGGGTCAGTGATACGCAGTATTTT. Translating it yields CASSFGRGGVSDTQYF.